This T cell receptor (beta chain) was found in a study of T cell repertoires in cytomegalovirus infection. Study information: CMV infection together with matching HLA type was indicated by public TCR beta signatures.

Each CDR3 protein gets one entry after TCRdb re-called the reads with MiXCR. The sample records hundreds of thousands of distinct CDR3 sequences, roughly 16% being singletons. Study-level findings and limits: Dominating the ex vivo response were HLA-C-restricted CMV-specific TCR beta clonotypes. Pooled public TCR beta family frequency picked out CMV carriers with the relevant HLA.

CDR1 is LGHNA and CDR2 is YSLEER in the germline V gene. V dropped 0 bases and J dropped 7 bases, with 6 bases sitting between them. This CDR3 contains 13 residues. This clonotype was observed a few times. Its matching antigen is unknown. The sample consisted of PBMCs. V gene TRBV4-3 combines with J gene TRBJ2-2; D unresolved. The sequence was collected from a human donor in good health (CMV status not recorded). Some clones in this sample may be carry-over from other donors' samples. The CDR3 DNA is TGCGCCAGCAGCCAAGATAATGGCGGGGAGCTGTTTTTT. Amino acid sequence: CASSQDNGGELFF.